This T cell receptor (beta chain) was sequenced for a study of cytomegalovirus exposure and HLA in healthy donors. Trimming cost V 4 bases and J 4 bases; bases outside gene matches: 6. Germline V gene lookup returns CDR1 SGHNT and CDR2 YYREEE (reference sequence). The CDR3 is made up of 17 amino acids. PCR primers comprised 60 Vbeta and 13 Jbeta primers. The protocol was immunoSEQ multiplex PCR, while the TCRdb copy is restricted to in-frame clones and leaves out a portion. This sample has about 160,000 clones; about 68% occur once, and the top ten carry 2.5%. The TCR sequence derives from a female donor in good health and CMV-seronegative. Sample: PBMCs. This rearrangement joins TRBV5-4 to TRBJ2-4, with 15 nucleotides matching TRBD2. CDR3: CASSPGLAGGQKNIQYF. The DNA for the CDR3 is TGTGCCAGCAGCCCCGGACTAGCGGGAGGGCAAAAAAACATTCAGTACTTC.